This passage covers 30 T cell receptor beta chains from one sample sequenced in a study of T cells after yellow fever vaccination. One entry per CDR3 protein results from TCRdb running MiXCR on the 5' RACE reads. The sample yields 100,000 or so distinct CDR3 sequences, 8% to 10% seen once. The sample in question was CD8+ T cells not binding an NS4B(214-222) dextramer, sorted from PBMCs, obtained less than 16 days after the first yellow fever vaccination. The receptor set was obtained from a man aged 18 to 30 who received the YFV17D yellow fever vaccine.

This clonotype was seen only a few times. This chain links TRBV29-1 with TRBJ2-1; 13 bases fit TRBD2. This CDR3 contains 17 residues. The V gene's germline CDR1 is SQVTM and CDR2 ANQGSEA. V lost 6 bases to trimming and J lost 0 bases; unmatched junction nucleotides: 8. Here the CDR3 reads CSVGGLAGVHSYNEQFF. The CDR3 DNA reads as TGCAGCGTCGGCGGACTAGCGGGGGTCCACTCCTACAATGAGCAGTTCTTC.

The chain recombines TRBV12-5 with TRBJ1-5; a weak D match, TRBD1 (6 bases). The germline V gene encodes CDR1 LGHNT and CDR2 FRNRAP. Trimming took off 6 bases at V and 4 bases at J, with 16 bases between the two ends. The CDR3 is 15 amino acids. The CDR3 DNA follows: TGTGCTAGTGGACTTTACAGGGACGGGAATCAGCCCCAGCATTTT. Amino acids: CASGLYRDGNQPQHF.

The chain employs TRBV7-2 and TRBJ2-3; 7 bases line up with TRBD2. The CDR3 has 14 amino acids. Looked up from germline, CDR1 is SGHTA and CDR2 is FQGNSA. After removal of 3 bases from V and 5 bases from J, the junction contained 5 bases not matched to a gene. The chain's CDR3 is CASSFAGGGDTQYF. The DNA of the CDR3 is TGTGCCAGCAGCTTTGCGGGCGGGGGAGATACGCAGTATTTT.

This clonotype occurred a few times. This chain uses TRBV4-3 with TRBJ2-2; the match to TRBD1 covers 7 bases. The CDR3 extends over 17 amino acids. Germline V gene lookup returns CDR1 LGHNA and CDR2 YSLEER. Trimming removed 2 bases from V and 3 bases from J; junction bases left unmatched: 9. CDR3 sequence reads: CASSQPRDRAYTGELFF. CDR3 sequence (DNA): TGCGCCAGCAGCCAACCCCGGGACAGAGCTTACACCGGGGAGCTGTTTTTT.

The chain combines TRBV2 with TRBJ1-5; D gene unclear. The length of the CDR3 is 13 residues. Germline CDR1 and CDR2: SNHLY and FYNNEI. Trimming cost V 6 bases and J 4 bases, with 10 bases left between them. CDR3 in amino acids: CASRPQTNQPQHF. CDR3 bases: TGTGCCAGCAGACCGCAGACGAATCAGCCCCAGCATTTT.

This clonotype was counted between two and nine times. The CDR3 loop reads CASSRVSGGSGEQYF. The CDR3 DNA sequence: TGTGCCAGCAGCCGCGTTAGCGGGGGATCGGGCGAGCAGTACTTC. The chain couples TRBV7-9 to TRBJ2-7; 9 bases align to TRBD2. This CDR3 is built from 15 residues. Germline V lookup: CDR1 SEHNR, CDR2 FQNEAQ (reference sequence). The V segment lost 5 bases and the J segment 6 bases; nucleotides outside the gene matches: 11.

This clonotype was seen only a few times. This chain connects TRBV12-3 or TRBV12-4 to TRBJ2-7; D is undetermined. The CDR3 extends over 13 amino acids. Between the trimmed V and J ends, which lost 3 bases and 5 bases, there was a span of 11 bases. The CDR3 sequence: CASSFGFPDEQYF. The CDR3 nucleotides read TGTGCCAGCAGTTTTGGGTTCCCCGACGAGCAGTACTTC.

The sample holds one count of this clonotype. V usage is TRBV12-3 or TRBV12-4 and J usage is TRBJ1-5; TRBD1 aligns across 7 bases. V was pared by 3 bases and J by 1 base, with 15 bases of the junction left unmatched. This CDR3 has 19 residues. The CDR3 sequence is CASSFSLEQGSRSNQPQHF. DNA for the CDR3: TGTGCCAGCAGTTTTAGTTTAGAACAGGGGTCTCGGAGCAATCAGCCCCAGCATTTT.

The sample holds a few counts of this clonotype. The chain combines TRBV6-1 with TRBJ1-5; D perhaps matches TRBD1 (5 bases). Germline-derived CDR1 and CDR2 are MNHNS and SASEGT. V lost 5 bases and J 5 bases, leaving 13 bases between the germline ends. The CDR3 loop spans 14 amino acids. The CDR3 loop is CASSTGRMDQPQHF. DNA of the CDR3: TGTGCCAGCAGTACGGGGCGCATGGATCAGCCCCAGCATTTT.

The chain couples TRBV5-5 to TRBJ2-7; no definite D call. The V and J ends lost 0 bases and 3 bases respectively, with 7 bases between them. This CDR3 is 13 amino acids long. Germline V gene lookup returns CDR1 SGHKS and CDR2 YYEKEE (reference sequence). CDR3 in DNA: TGTGCCAGCAGCTTGGCCGGGTACTACGAGCAGTACGTC. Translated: CASSLAGYYEQYV.

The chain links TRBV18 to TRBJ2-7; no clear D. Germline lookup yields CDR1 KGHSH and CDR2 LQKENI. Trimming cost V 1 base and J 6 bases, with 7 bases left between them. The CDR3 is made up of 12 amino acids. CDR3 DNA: TGTGCCAGCTCACCACGAGAGTCCGAGCAGTACGTC. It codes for CASSPRESEQYV.

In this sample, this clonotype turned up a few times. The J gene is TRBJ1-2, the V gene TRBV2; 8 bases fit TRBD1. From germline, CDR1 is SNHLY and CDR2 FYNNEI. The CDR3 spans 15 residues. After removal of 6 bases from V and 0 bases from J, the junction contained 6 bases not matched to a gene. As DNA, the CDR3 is TGTGCCAGCAGGCCGGGACAGGAAGCTAACTATGGCTACACCTTC. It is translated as CASRPGQEANYGYTF.

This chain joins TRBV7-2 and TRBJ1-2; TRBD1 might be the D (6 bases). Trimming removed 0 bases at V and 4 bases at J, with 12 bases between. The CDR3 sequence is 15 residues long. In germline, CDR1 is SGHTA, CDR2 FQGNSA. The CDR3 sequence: CASSLAPGARYGYTF. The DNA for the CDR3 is TGTGCCAGCAGCTTAGCGCCAGGGGCCCGCTATGGCTACACCTTC.

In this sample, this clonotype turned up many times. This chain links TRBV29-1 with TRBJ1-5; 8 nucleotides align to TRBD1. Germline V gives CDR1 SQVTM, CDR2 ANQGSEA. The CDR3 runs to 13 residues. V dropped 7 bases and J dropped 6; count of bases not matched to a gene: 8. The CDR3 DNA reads TGCAGCGCGGGACAGGAAGGTGGTCAGCCCCAGCATTTT. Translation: CSAGQEGGQPQHF.

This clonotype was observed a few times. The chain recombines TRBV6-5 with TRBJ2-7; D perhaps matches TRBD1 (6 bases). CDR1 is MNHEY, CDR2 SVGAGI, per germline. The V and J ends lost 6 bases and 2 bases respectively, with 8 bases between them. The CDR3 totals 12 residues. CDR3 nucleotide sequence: TGTGCCAGCAGCGACAGGCCCTACGAGCAGTACTTC. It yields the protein CASSDRPYEQYF.

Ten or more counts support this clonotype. This chain's CDR3 is CASRGTGELFF. Here the CDR3 DNA reads TGTGCCAGCCGAGGCACCGGGGAGCTGTTTTTT. This chain joins TRBV11-1 and TRBJ2-2; D unresolved. CDR1 and CDR2 from the germline V gene are SGHAT and FQDESV (reference sequence). Trimming left V 8 bases short and J 4 bases short, with 5 bases between. This CDR3 is built from 11 residues.

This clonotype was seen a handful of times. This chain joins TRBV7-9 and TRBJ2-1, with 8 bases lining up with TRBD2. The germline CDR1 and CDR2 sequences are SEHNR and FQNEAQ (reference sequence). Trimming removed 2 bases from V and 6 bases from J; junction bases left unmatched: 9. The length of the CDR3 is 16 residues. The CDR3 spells CASSLTPRGGINEQFF. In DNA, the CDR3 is TGTGCCAGCAGCTTAACCCCACGGGGGGGCATCAATGAGCAGTTCTTC.

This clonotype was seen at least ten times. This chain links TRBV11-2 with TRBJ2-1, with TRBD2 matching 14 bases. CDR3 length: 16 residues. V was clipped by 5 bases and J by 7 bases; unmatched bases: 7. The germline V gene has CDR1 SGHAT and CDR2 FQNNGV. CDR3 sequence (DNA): TGTGCCAGCAGCCCGTGGACTAGCGGGGGGATGAATGAGCAGTTCTTC. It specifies CASSPWTSGGMNEQFF.

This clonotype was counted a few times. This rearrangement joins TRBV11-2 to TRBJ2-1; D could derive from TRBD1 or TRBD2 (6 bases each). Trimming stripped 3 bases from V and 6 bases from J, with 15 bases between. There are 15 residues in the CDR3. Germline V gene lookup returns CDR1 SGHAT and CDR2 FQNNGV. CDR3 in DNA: TGTGCCAGCAGCTTGGGGGGCGCCCCGGTCAATGAGCAGTTCTTC. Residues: CASSLGGAPVNEQFF.

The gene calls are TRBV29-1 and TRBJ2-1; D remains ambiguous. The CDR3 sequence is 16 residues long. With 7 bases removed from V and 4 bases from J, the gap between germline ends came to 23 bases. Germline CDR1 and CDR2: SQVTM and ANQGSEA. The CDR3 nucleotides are TGCAGCGCCGACTGGTGGCCCAAAGTCGGTTACAATGAGCAGTTCTTC. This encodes CSADWWPKVGYNEQFF.

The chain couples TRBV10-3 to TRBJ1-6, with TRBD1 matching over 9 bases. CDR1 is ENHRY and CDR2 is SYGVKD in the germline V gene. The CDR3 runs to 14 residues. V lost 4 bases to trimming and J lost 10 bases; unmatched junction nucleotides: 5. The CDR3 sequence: CAISGTGANSPLHF. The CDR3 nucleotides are TGTGCCATCAGTGGGACAGGGGCGAACTCACCCCTCCACTTT.

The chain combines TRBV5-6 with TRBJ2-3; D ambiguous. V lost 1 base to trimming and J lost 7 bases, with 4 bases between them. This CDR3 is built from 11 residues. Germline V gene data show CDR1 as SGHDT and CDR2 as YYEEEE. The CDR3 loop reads CASSLLHTQYF. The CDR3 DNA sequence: TGTGCCAGCAGCTTGCTGCATACGCAGTATTTT.

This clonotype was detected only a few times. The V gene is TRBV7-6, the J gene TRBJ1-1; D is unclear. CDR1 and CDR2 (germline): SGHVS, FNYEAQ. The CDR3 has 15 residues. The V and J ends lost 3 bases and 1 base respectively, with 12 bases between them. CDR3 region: CASSLSPDGNTEAFF. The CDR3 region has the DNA TGTGCCAGCAGCTTGAGCCCGGACGGGAACACTGAAGCTTTCTTT.

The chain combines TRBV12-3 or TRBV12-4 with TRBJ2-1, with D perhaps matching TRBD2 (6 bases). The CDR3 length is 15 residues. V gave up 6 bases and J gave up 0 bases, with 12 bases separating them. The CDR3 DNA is TGTGCCAGCAGGGGGGGTCTAGACTCCTACAATGAGCAGTTCTTC. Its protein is CASRGGLDSYNEQFF.

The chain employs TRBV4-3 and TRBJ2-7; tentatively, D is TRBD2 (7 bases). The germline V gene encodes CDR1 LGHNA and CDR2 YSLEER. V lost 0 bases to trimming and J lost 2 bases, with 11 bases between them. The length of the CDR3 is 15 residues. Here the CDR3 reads CASSQEGGGPYEQYF. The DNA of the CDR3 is TGCGCCAGCAGCCAAGAAGGGGGGGGGCCCTACGAGCAGTACTTC.

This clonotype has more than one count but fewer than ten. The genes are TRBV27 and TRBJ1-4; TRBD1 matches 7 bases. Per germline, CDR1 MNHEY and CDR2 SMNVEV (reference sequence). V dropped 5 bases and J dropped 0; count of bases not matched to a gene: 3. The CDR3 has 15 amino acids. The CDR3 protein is CASSPGTATNEKLFF. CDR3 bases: TGTGCCAGCAGTCCGGGGACAGCAACTAATGAAAAACTGTTTTTT.

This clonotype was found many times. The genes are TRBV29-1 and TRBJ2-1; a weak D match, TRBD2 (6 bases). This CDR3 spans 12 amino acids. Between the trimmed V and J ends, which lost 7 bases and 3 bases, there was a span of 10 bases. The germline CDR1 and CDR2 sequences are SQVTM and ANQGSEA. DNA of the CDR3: TGCAGCGCCGTCGGGGGCTACAATGAGCAGTTCTTC. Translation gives CSAVGGYNEQFF.

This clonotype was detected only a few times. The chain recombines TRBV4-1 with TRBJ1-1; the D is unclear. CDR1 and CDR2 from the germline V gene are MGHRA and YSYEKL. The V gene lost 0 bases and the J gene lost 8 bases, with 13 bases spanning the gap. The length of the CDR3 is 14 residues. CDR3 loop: CASSQDSSGAEAFF. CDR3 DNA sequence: TGCGCCAGCAGCCAAGACTCTTCGGGCGCAGAAGCTTTCTTT.

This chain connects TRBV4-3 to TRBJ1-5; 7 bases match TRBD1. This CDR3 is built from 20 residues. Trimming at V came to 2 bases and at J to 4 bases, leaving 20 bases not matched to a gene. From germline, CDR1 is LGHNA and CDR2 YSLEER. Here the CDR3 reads CASSQNIPGQIGWTNQPQHF. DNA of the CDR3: TGCGCCAGCAGCCAAAATATACCGGGACAGATTGGGTGGACTAATCAGCCCCAGCATTTT.

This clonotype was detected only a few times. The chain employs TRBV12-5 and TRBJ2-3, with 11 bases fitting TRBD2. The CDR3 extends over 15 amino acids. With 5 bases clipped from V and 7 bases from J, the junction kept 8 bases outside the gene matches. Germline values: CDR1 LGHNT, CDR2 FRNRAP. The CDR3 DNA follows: TGTGCTAGTGGTCCGTTAGCGGGGGGGCCGTATACGCAGTATTTT. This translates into CASGPLAGGPYTQYF. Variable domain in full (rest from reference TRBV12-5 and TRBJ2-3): DARVTQTPRHKVTEMGQEVTMRCQPILGHNTVFWYRQTMMQGLELLAYFRNRAPLDDSGMPKDRFSAEMPDATLATLKIQPSEPRDSAVYFCASGPLAGGPYTQYFGPGTRLTVL.